This TCR beta chain came from a study of cytomegalovirus exposure and HLA in healthy donors. Overall study results and limits: In a later analysis, TCR beta V- and J-gene trimming was associated with a missense DCLRE1C variant. Earlier analysis found most TCR beta V segments productive about 90% or about 30% of the time. With further analysis later on, most CMV-associated TCR beta chains appeared HLA-restricted. Another analysis was done later, and it associated approximately 15,000 TCR beta sequences with HLA alleles at 0.05 false discovery rate.

Primers for the PCR totalled 60 Vbeta and 13 Jbeta. Clones were read by immunoSEQ multiplex PCR, and TCRdb kept only the in-frame ones, dropping some. In the table there are about 80,000 clones, around 60% of which are singletons. A remark on this clone: Its specificity is not known.

The V gene's germline CDR1 is MDHEN and CDR2 SYDVKM. V was pared by 3 bases and J by 6 bases, with 15 bases between. This CDR3 has 15 amino acids. The sample comprised PBMCs. The chain uses TRBV28 and TRBJ2-4, with TRBD1 as a possible D gene (6 bases). The sequence was collected from a male donor in good health and CMV-seropositive. CDR3 nucleotide sequence: TGTGCCAGCAGTTTGCTACAGGGTGGGAGAAACATTCAGTACTTC. This sequence encodes CASSLLQGGRNIQYF.